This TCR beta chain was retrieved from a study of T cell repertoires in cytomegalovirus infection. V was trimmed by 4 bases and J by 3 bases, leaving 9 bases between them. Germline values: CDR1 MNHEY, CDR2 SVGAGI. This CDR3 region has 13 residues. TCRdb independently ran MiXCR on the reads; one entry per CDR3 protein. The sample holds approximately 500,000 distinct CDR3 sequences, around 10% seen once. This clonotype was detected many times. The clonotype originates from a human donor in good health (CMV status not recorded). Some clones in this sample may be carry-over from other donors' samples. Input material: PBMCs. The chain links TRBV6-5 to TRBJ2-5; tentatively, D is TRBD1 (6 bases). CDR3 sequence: CASSFPGEETQYF. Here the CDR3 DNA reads TGTGCCAGCAGTTTCCCAGGGGAAGAGACCCAGTACTTC.